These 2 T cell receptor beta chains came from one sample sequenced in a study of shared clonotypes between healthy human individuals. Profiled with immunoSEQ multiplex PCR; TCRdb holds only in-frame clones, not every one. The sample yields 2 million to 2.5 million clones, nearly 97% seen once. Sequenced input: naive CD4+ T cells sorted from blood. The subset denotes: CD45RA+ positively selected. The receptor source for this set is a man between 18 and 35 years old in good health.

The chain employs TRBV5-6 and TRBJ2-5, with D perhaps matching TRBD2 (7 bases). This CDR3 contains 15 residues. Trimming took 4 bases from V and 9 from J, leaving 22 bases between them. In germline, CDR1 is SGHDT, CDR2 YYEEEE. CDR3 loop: CASSPDGGRGEAQYF. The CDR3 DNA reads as TGTGCCAGCAGCCCTGATGGGGGCCGGGGGGAGGCCCAGTACTTC. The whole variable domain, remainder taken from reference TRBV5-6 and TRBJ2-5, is DAGVTQSPTHLIKTRGQQVTLRCSPKSGHDTVSWYQQALGQGPQFIFQYYEEEERQRGNFPDRFSGHQFPNYSSELNVNALLLGDSALYLCASSPDGGRGEAQYFGPGTRLLVL.

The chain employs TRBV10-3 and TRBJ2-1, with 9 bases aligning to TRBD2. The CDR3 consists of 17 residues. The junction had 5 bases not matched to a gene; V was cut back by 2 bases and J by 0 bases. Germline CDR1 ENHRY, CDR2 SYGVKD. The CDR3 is CAISESSGGSSYNEQFF. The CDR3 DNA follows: TGTGCCATCAGTGAGAGTAGCGGGGGCAGCTCCTACAATGAGCAGTTCTTC.